This T cell receptor (beta chain) was sequenced during a study of cytomegalovirus exposure and HLA in healthy donors. The J segment lost 5 bases and the V segment lost 6 bases, leaving 7 bases of the junction unmatched. This CDR3 comprises 13 residues. Germline V gene sequence: CDR1 SGDLS, CDR2 YYNGEE. Study results and limitations: When analyzed later, a missense DCLRE1C variant was found to be linked to TCR beta V- and J-gene trimming.

Vbeta (60) and Jbeta (13) primers were used in the PCR. Under the authors' procedure: Around 11 million shared chains were among the 65 million to 85 million unique TCR beta chains that a later analysis counted. The method was immunoSEQ multiplex PCR; TCRdb's version includes in-frame clones alone and lacks a portion of them. The D gene and trimming were derived from the DNA, and the V and J assignments and clone size from that table. The table includes around 280,000 clones, about 90% detected once. Comments on this clone: Antigen unknown.

V gene TRBV9 combines with J gene TRBJ1-2; 7 nucleotides align to TRBD1. Sample: PBMCs. The TCR comes from a young woman in good health and CMV-seronegative. The CDR3 DNA sequence: TGTGCCAGCAACGGGGACAGACCTTATGGCTACACCTTC. Its protein is CASNGDRPYGYTF.